Sequencing of this T cell receptor beta chain was carried out in a study of Ad26.COV2.S vaccination and SARS-CoV-2 variants (TCRdb year 2021). Broadly, across the study: Vaccine-arm donors were drawn from COV1001, a multicentre, randomized, double-blind, placebo-controlled phase I-IIa trial of Ad26.COV2.S in healthy adults. Ad26.COV2.S was given intramuscularly at 5x10^10 or 1x10^11 viral particles, as a single shot or as two shots 56 days apart. TCRbeta repertoire sequencing was used to assess the specificity and breadth of SARS-CoV-2-reactive T cell receptors after Ad26.COV2.S vaccination. The TCR-sequenced set comprised approximately 32 samples: about 19 Ad26.COV2.S vaccine recipients, 5 placebo recipients and 8 SARS-CoV-2 convalescent individuals. Blinding of investigators to trial group allocation was maintained during experiments and outcome assessment. Participants in the trial were split at random into five groups of five each, receiving low-dose or high-dose Ad26.COV2.S once or twice, or else placebo on both occasions. Overall study results and their limits: Comparable non-spike TCR breadth was observed between vaccine and placebo recipients, consistent with only spike being contained in the vaccine. Comparing responses between vaccine doses or regimens was not something the study was powered to do. After vaccination, substantial breadth of spike-specific CD8+ and CD4+ T cell responses was reported. The authors noted that total T cell responses may have been underestimated by the TCR breadth and depth analyses. Ad26.COV2.S recipients had higher spike-specific TCR breadth than placebo recipients (P = 0.0014).

Reading the label with the study, this specimen's treatment or condition is: roughly 20 received Ad26.COV2.S at low or high dose, single or two shots; 5 received placebo; per-sample allocation not given. Repertoires of vaccine and placebo recipients were sequenced from samples taken on day 63 after the first injection. In Cohort 1b, about two dozen adults aged 18-55 years were enrolled at a single site in Boston, USA, between 29 July and 7 August 2020. Ad26.COV2.S was a replication-incompetent adenovirus type 26 vector expressing a prefusion-stabilized SARS-CoV-2 spike protein from the original Wuhan strain. Counted from cysteine to phenylalanine, this CDR3 has 14 amino acids. Solely the CDR3 DNA is kept, with 42 bases framed from the first base. V is pared back by 0 bases and J by 5 bases, with 10 bases lying between the germline termini. The germline V gene provides CDR1 MNHEY and CDR2 SVGAGI.

The immunoSEQ Assay was the method used to sequence TCRbeta CDR3 regions. After extraction, genomic DNA underwent amplification by bias-controlled multiplex PCR, followed by high-throughput sequencing. Per the original workflow: To quantify the absolute abundance of every unique TCRbeta CDR3 region, sequences were collapsed and filtered. Usable DNA was measured by amplifying reference genes present in all nucleated cells, and TCRbeta template counts were normalized to that usable DNA to estimate T cell fraction. Repertoire TCRs were annotated as SARS-CoV-2-specific by exact matching of V gene, CDR3 amino acid sequence and J gene to a known reactive TCR set. The reference SARS-CoV-2 TCR set was obtained from MIRA and was filtered for enrichment in COVID-19-positive ImmuneCODE repertoires, whereby public or cross-reactive TCRs were removed. Using the MIRA antigens, annotated TCRs were further analysed by specific ORF or by position within an ORF. Depth was the summed frequency of annotated unique rearrangements, while breadth was defined as annotated unique rearrangements over total unique productive rearrangements. Group comparisons of TCR breadth used two-sided Wilcoxon rank-sum tests. TCRdb re-hosts the immuneACCESS table, in-frame sequences only. Its copies lack some clones; in the studies checked, an unresolved V gene accounts for under half of them, and the cause for the rest is not known. D and trimming come from the DNA, and the V and J calls and clone size come from that table. Across this sample there are roughly 700,000 clones, with roughly 90% seen only once. The ten largest clones take up around 1.4% of the sample.

About this clone itself: Which antigen it targets is not known. No much larger clone is present one base from it, and per-base qualities are unavailable.

Specimen: peripheral blood, collected in a trial of Ad26.COV2.S vaccine versus placebo. The receptor was isolated from a person between 18 and 60 years old who received the Ad26.COV2.S COVID-19 vaccine or a placebo. The V gene is TRBV6-5 and the J gene is TRBJ1-2, with the D gene too uncertain to name. The nucleotide sequence is given as TGTGCCAGCAGTTACTCGAGGGTCACGTATGGCTACACCTTC. This sequence encodes CASSYSRVTYGYTF.